This record concerns one TCR beta chain sequence. These data are taken from a study of blood T cell repertoires in COVID-19. The CDR3 length is 17 residues. CDR1 and CDR2 (germline): GTSNPN, SVGIG (reference sequence). Trimming cost V 1 base and J 1 base, with 19 bases left between them. Authors' data handling: From reference gene primer amplification, estimates of nucleated cell counts were derived. Assay used: immunoSEQ multiplex PCR; TCRdb lists only in-frame clones, some missing. V, J and clone size are those of that table, while D and trimming were read from the DNA. The table lists over 250,000 clones, more than 70% of them singletons, with around 2% in the top ten.

The sequenced sample was PBMCs or T cells enriched from blood (not recorded which). The clonotype comes from a woman in her sixties in a cohort exposed to, infected with or recovered from COVID-19 (not recorded which). V gene TRBV30 combines with J gene TRBJ1-1; the D is unclear. The CDR3 loop reads CAWSARQSSPRNTEAFF. DNA for the CDR3: TGTGCCTGGAGTGCCCGCCAGTCTTCCCCCAGGAACACTGAAGCTTTCTTT.